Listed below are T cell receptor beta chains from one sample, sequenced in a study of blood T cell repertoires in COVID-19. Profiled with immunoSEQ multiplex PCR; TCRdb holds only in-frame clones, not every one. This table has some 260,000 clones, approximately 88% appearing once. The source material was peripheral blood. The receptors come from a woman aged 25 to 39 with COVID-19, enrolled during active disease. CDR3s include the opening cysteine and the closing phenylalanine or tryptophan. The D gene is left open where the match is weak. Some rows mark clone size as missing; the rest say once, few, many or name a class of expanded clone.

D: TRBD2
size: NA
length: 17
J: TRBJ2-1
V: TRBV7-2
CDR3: CASNIPVPSGRGNEQFF
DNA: TGTGCCAGCAACATCCCAGTCCCCAGCGGGAGGGGGAATGAGCAGTTCTTC

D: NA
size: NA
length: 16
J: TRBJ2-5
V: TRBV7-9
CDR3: CASSLRAHGGQETQYF
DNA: TGTGCCAGCAGCTTAAGGGCGCACGGGGGACAAGAGACCCAGTACTTC

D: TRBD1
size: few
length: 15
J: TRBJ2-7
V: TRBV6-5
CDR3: CASRERQGKNDEQYF
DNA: TGTGCCAGCAGAGAGAGACAGGGGAAGAATGACGAGCAGTACTTC

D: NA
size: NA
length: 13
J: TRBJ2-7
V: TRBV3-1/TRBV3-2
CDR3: CASSQSGAYEQYF
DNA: TGTGCCAGCAGCCAGTCAGGCGCCTACGAGCAGTACTTC

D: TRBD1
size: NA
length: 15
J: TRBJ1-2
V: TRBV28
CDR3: CASDREASGSAGYTF
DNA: TGTGCCAGCGACAGGGAAGCTTCCGGGTCTGCGGGCTACACCTTC

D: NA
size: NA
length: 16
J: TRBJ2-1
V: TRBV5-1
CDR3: CASSFDRSSSYNEQFF
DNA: TGCGCCAGCAGCTTTGACAGGTCGAGCTCCTACAATGAGCAGTTCTTC

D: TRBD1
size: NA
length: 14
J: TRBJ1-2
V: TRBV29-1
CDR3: CSARDRNGNYGYTF
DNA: TGCAGCGCCCGGGACAGGAACGGTAACTATGGCTACACCTTC

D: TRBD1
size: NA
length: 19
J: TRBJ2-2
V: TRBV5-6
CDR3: CASSTGPGTGAANTGELFF
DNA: TGTGCCAGCAGCACCGGTCCCGGGACAGGGGCCGCGAACACCGGGGAGCTGTTTTTT

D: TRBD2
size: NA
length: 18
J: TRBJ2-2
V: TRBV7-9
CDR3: CASSLSGGTTLFTGELFF
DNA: TGTGCCAGCAGCTTGAGCGGGGGGACGACCCTTTTCACCGGGGAGCTGTTTTTT

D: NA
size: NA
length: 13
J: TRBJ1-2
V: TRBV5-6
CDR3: CASSPAGPYGYTF
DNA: TGTGCCAGCAGCCCCGCAGGGCCCTATGGCTACACCTTC

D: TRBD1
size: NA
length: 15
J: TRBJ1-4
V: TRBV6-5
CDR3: CASSYSGQGSEKLFF
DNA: TGTGCCAGCAGTTACTCCGGACAGGGGAGTGAAAAACTGTTTTTT

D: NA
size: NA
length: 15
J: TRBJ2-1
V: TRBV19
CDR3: CASSEGQSFYNEQFF
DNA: TGTGCCAGTAGTGAGGGACAATCGTTCTACAATGAGCAGTTCTTC

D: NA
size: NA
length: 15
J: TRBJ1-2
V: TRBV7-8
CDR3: CASSLAMGGLSGYTF
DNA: TGTGCCAGCAGCTTAGCGATGGGGGGGCTAAGTGGCTACACCTTC

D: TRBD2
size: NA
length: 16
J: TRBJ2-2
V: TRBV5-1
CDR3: CASNPSGREDTGELFF
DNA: TGCGCCAGCAACCCTAGCGGGAGGGAGGACACCGGGGAGCTGTTTTTT

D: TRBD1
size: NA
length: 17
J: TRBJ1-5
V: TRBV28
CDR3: CASSLPPTGYSNQPQHF
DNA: TGTGCCAGCAGTTTACCCCCGACAGGGTATAGCAATCAGCCCCAGCATTTT

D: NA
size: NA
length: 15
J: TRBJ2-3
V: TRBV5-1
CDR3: CASSLVASGTDTQYF
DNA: TGCGCCAGCAGCTTGGTGGCTAGCGGCACAGATACGCAGTATTTT

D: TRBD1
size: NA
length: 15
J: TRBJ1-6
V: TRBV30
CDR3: CAWRQGVSYNSPLHF
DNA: TGTGCCTGGAGGCAGGGGGTTTCATATAATTCACCCCTCCACTTT

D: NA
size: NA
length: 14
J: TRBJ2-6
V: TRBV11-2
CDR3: CASSYEAGANVLTF
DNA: TGTGCCAGCAGCTACGAAGCCGGGGCCAACGTCCTGACTTTC

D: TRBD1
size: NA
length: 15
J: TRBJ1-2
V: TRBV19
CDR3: CASREQGATNYGYTF
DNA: TGTGCCAGTAGGGAACAGGGGGCTACTAACTATGGCTACACCTTC

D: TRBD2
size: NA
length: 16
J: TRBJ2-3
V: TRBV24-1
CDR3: CATSDPGGAGTDTQYF
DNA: TGTGCCACCAGTGATCCCGGGGGGGCAGGTACAGATACGCAGTATTTT

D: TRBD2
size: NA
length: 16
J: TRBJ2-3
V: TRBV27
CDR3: CASVAGGSTSTDTQYF
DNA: TGTGCCAGCGTAGCGGGGGGGTCCACTAGCACAGATACGCAGTATTTT

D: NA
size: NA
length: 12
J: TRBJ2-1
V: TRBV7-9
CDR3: CASSPEIGEQFF
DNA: TGTGCCAGCAGCCCGGAGATTGGTGAGCAGTTCTTC

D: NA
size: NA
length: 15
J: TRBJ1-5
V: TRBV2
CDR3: CASSELGTIGQPQHF
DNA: TGTGCCAGCAGTGAACTCGGGACAATAGGTCAGCCCCAGCATTTT

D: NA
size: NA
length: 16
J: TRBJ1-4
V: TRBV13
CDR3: CASSLSRTGLNEKLFF
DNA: TGTGCCAGCAGCTTATCTCGCACAGGGTTAAATGAAAAACTGTTTTTT

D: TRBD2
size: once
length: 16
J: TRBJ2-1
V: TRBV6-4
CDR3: CASSPLGLAEVNEQFF
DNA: TGTGCCAGCAGCCCCTTAGGACTAGCGGAGGTCAATGAGCAGTTCTTC

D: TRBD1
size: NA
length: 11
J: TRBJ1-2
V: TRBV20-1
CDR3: CSASTGYGYTF
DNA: TGCAGTGCATCGACAGGGTATGGCTACACCTTC

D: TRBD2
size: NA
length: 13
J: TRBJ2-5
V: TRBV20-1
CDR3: CSASLGREPTQYF
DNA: TGCAGTGCTAGTCTAGGGCGGGAGCCCACCCAGTACTTC

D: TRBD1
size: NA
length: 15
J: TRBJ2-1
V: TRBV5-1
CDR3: CASSLGQGSYNEQFF
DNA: TGCGCCAGCAGCTTGGGACAGGGGTCCTACAATGAGCAGTTCTTC

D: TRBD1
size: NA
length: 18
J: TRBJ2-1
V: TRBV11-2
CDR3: CASSPRVPGTGVYNEQFF
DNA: TGTGCCAGCAGCCCGCGGGTCCCCGGGACAGGGGTGTACAATGAGCAGTTCTTC

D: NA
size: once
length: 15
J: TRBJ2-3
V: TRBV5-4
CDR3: CASSWGGGETDTQYF
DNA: TGTGCCAGCAGCTGGGGGGGCGGGGAGACAGATACGCAGTATTTT

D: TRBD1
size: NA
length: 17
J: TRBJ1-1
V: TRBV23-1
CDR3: CASSPPGQGPSNTEAFF
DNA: TGCGCCAGCAGTCCCCCGGGACAGGGACCTTCGAACACTGAAGCTTTCTTT

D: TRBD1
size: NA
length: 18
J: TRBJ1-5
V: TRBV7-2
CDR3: CASSPSPGGSGSNQPQHF
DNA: TGTGCCAGCAGCCCAAGTCCAGGGGGCAGTGGAAGCAATCAGCCCCAGCATTTT

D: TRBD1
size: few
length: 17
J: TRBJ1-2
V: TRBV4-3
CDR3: CASSQERRTGPVYGYTF
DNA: TGCGCCAGCAGCCAAGAGCGCAGGACAGGGCCCGTCTATGGCTACACCTTC

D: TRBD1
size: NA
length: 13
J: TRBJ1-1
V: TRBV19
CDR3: CASKRQGITEAFF
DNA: TGTGCCAGTAAGAGACAGGGGATCACTGAAGCTTTCTTT

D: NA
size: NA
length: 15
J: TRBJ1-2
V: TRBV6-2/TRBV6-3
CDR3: CASSYSIVRNYGYTF
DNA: TGTGCCAGCAGTTACTCGATTGTCAGGAACTATGGCTACACCTTC

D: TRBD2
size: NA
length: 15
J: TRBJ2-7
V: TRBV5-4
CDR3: CASSSPSGGTYEQYF
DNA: TGTGCCAGCAGCTCGCCTAGCGGGGGCACCTACGAGCAGTACTTC

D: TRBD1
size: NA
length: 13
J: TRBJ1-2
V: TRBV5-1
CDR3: CASSSGQGNGYTF
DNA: TGCGCCAGCAGCTCAGGACAGGGAAATGGCTACACCTTC

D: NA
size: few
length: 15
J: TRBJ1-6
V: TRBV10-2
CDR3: CASSERDIGNSPLHF
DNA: TGCGCCAGCAGTGAGAGGGACATAGGGAATTCACCCCTCCACTTT

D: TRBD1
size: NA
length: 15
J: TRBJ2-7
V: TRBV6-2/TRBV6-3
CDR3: CASSYWSNRGYEQYF
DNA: TGTGCCAGCAGTTATTGGTCAAACAGGGGCTACGAGCAGTACTTC

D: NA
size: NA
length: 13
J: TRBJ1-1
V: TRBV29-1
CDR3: CSVDDTLNTEAFF
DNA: TGCAGCGTAGACGACACTTTGAACACTGAAGCTTTCTTT

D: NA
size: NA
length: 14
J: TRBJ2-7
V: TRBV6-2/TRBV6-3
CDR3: CASSPPGTPYEQYF
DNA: TGTGCCAGCAGTCCCCCCGGGACTCCGTACGAGCAGTACTTC

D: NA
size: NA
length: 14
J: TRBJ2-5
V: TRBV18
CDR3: CASSPFQGEETQYF
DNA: TGTGCCAGCTCACCATTCCAGGGCGAGGAGACCCAGTACTTC

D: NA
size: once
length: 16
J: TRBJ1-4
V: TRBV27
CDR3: CASSLASGGFNEKLFF
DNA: TGTGCCAGCAGTTTGGCCTCTGGGGGGTTTAATGAAAAACTGTTTTTT

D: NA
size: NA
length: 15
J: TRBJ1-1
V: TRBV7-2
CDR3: CASSSGGQATAEAFF
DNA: TGTGCCAGCAGCTCGGGGGGTCAGGCTACCGCCGAAGCTTTCTTT

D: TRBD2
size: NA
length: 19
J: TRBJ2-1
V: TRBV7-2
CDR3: CASSLRHATSERTYNEQFF
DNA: TGTGCCAGCAGCTTACGGCACGCGACTAGCGAAAGAACCTACAATGAGCAGTTCTTC

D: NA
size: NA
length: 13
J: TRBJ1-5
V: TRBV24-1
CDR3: CATMAGFNQPQHF
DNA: TGTGCCACCATGGCTGGCTTCAATCAGCCCCAGCATTTT

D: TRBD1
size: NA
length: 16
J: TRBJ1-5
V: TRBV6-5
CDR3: CASSYLDRGSNQPQHF
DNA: TGTGCCAGCAGTTACCTGGACAGGGGTAGCAATCAGCCCCAGCATTTT

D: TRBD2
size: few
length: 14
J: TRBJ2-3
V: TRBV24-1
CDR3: CATTAGDLTDTQYF
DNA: TGTGCCACCACGGCGGGGGATCTCACAGATACGCAGTATTTT

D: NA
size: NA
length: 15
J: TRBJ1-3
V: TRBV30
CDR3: CAWSLGAHSGNTIYF
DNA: TGTGCCTGGAGTTTGGGGGCCCACTCTGGAAACACCATATATTTT

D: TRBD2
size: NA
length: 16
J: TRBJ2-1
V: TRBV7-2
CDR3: CASSPPGLAGFNEQFF
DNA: TGTGCCAGCAGTCCACCTGGACTAGCGGGATTCAATGAGCAGTTCTTC

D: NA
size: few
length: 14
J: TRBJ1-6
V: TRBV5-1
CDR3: CASSLEGDNSPLHF
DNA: TGCGCCAGCAGCTTGGAAGGGGATAATTCACCCCTCCACTTT

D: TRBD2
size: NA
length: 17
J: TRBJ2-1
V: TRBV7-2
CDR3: CASSIGGPSGGLDEQFF
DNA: TGTGCCAGCAGCATAGGGGGTCCTAGCGGGGGCCTGGATGAGCAGTTCTTC

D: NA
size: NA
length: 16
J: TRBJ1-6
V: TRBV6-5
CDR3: CASSYSGGPYNSPLHF
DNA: TGTGCCAGCAGTTACAGCGGGGGACCTTATAATTCACCCCTCCACTTT

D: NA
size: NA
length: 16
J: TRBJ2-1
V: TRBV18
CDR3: CASSRFSGAAYNEQFF
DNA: TGTGCCAGCTCACGTTTCTCGGGAGCGGCCTACAATGAGCAGTTCTTC

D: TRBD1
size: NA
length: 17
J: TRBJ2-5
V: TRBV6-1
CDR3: CASSEADGTGGRETQYF
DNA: TGTGCCAGCAGTGAAGCCGACGGGACAGGGGGCCGAGAGACCCAGTACTTC